These 3 T cell receptor beta chains were sequenced from one sample in a study of Ad26.COV2.S vaccination and SARS-CoV-2 variants. Assay: immunoSEQ multiplex PCR; the TCRdb copy retains only in-frame clones and omits some. The sample lists hundreds of thousands of clones, about nine tenths seen once, with over 9% in the top ten. Treatment defined: 15 to 20 received Ad26.COV2.S at low or high dose, single or two shots; about 5 received placebo; per-sample allocation not given. On day 63 after the first injection, vaccine and placebo recipients gave samples. This specimen consisted of peripheral blood, obtained in a trial of Ad26.COV2.S vaccine versus placebo. The source is a person aged 18-60 years who received the Ad26.COV2.S COVID-19 vaccine or a placebo.

The V call is TRBV18, the J call TRBJ2-3; D gene uncertain. In germline, CDR1 is KGHSH, CDR2 LQKENI. This CDR3 is 13 amino acids long. Between the trimmed V and J ends, which lost 0 bases and 2 bases, there was a span of 3 bases. This CDR3 reads CASSPPNTDTQYF. CDR3 DNA: TGTGCCAGCTCACCACCGAACACAGATACGCAGTATTTT. Looking up the rest from reference TRBV18 and TRBJ2-3 gives the full variable domain: NAGVMQNPRHLVRRRGQEARLRCSPMKGHSHVYWYRQLPEEGLKFMVYLQKENIIDESGMPKERFSAEFPKEGPSILRIQQVVRGDSAAYFCASSPPNTDTQYFGPGTRLTVL.

This clone was seen once. The V gene is TRBV4-2, the J gene TRBJ2-5; unclear D gene. The CDR3 has 15 residues. The germline V gene encodes CDR1 LGHNA and CDR2 YNFKEQ. Trimming removed 3 bases at V and 5 bases at J, with 16 bases between. The CDR3: CASSHNFPWRETQYF. The CDR3 coding sequence is TGTGCCAGCAGCCATAACTTCCCCTGGCGCGAGACCCAGTACTTC.

CDR3 loop: CASSLDRDPPNEQFF. The CDR3 nucleotides read TGTGCCAGCAGCTTGGACCGGGACCCCCCCAATGAGCAGTTCTTC. The gene calls are TRBV5-6 and TRBJ2-1; D could derive from TRBD1 or TRBD2 (5 bases each). This CDR3 has 15 amino acids. V lost 0 bases, J lost 6 bases, and 13 bases lay in between. CDR1 is SGHDT and CDR2 is YYEEEE in the germline V gene. Supplemented by reference TRBV5-6 and TRBJ2-1, the full variable domain reads DAGVTQSPTHLIKTRGQQVTLRCSPKSGHDTVSWYQQALGQGPQFIFQYYEEEERQRGNFPDRFSGHQFPNYSSELNVNALLLGDSALYLCASSLDRDPPNEQFFGPGTRLTVL.